This T cell receptor (beta chain) was documented in a study of OX40 agonist ivuxolimab in advanced cancers. In the study overall: Intravenous ivuxolimab at 0.01 to 10 mg/kg was given to patients every 2 weeks. In three patients, partial responses were observed, one with hepatocellular carcinoma and two with cutaneous melanoma. Mean age 60 years, range 23 to 79; about 81% male.

If patients had autoimmune disease history or systemic immunosuppression, they were excluded. The CDR3 consists of 13 residues. Germline V gene data show CDR1 as MNHEY and CDR2 as SMNVEV (reference sequence). Trimming removed 10 bases at V and 3 bases at J, with 13 bases between. The table came from immunoSEQ multiplex PCR; TCRdb's copy has only in-frame clones and leaves some out. The data contain tens of thousands of clones, 88% of them singletons. This clone was recorded once. Sequenced material: CD4+ or CD8+ T cells sorted from blood, taken in a trial of the OX40 agonist ivuxolimab. The sequence came from an adult with an advanced solid tumor such as melanoma, head and neck, liver or kidney cancer. V and J are TRBV27 and TRBJ1-5; no clear D. This chain's CDR3 is CATAQRDNQPQHF. The CDR3 bases are TGTGCCACCGCCCAGCGTGACAATCAGCCCCAGCATTTT.